This T cell receptor (beta chain) was found in a study of ipilimumab plus nivolumab after autologous stem cell transplantation. Overall study: Median doses per patient: roughly five ipilimumab, roughly 8 nivolumab.

The data were produced by immunoSEQ multiplex PCR, yet TCRdb's version contains in-frame clones alone and is incomplete. The data contain 35,000 to 50,000 clones, 70% to 90% of them singletons. Germline loops: CDR1 SGHTS, CDR2 YDEGEE. This CDR3 comprises 15 residues. V was clipped by 4 bases and J by 0 bases, with 11 bases between them. Patients got ipilimumab 1 mg/kg beginning 14 to 28 days post-transplant. The sample consisted of PBMCs, taken in a trial of ipilimumab plus nivolumab as post-transplant consolidation. The rearrangement uses TRBV5-8 and TRBJ1-3, with D hard to call. The sequence came from a male donor with multiple myeloma. CDR3 sequence: CASSLGSSSGNTIYF. In DNA, the CDR3 is TGTGCCAGCAGCCTAGGATCAAGCTCTGGAAACACCATATATTTT.